Each of the 19 T cell receptor beta chains below was sequenced from the same sample in a study of spatial heterogeneity in lung cancer. From the 5' RACE reads, TCRdb called clonotypes with MiXCR, one entry per CDR3 protein. In the table there are fewer than 16,000 distinct CDR3 sequences, just over 3.5% of which are singletons. Specified time point: sample taken at primary tumor resection. The starting material was normal lung tissue next to the tumor, obtained at surgery. Receptors originate from a male donor with early-stage non-small cell lung cancer.

By frequency in the sample, this clonotype is medium-sized. This beta chain is an off-target read within a library intended for alpha chains, so its frequency means little. The chain has TRBV9 and TRBJ2-1, with D hard to call. Trimming removed 5 bases from V and 5 bases from J, with 8 bases in between. CDR3 length equals 12 residues. The germline V gene has CDR1 SGDLS and CDR2 YYNGEE. CDR3: CASRGMDNEQFF. In DNA, the CDR3 is TGTGCCAGCAGGGGGATGGACAATGAGCAGTTCTTC.

This clonotype was seen at least ten times. Within a library made for alpha chains, this beta chain is off target, and its count is uninformative. The chain joins TRBV20-1 to TRBJ1-3, with D hard to call. V was pared by 5 bases and J by 0 bases, with 5 bases between. This CDR3 comprises 12 residues. From germline, CDR1 is DFQATT and CDR2 SNEGSKA (reference sequence). This chain's CDR3 is CSAGDSGNTIYF. The CDR3 DNA reads as TGCAGTGCTGGGGACTCTGGAAACACCATATATTTT.

At least ten counts were recorded for this clonotype. This beta chain is a stray sequence in a library constructed for alpha chains; its clone size is not meaningful. J is TRBJ2-2 and V is TRBV19, with D maybe TRBD2 (5 bases). Germline CDR1 reads LNHDA; CDR2 reads SQIVND (reference sequence). The germline V and J ends were trimmed by 3 bases and 4 bases, with 9 bases remaining between them. The CDR3 has 14 amino acids. CDR3 DNA sequence: TGTGCCAGTAGTATCTTTGCGGGCACCGGGGAGCTGTTTTTT. This sequence encodes CASSIFAGTGELFF. Supplemented by reference TRBV19 and TRBJ2-2, the full variable domain reads DGGITQSPKYLFRKEGQNVTLSCEQNLNHDAMYWYRQDPGQGLRLIYYSQIVNDFQKGDIAEGYSVSREKKESFPLTVTSAQKNPTAFYLCASSIFAGTGELFFGEGSRLTVL.

This clonotype has ten or more counts. The library was built for alpha chains, so this beta chain is an off-target read and its size means little. The chain is built from TRBV29-1 and TRBJ2-7; weak D call: TRBD2 (5 bases). Germline V gives CDR1 SQVTM, CDR2 ANQGSEA. The CDR3 covers 13 residues. The V end was cut by 2 bases, the J end by 2 bases, with 10 bases between. This CDR3 reads CSVEWGDAYEQYF. In DNA form, the CDR3 reads TGCAGCGTTGAATGGGGAGATGCCTACGAGCAGTACTTC.

This clonotype showed up many times. A library made for alpha chains picked up this beta chain off target, so its size means little. V usage is TRBV13 and J usage is TRBJ1-5; D uncertain. Germline CDR1 and CDR2: PRHDT and FYEKMQ (reference sequence). V was pared by 0 bases and J by 5 bases, with 2 bases between. This CDR3 region has 12 residues. CDR3 in DNA: TGTGCCAGCAGCTTAGGAGATCAGCCCCAGCATTTT. Amino acid sequence: CASSLGDQPQHF.

This clonotype was seen many times. Since it is a stray read in a library aimed at alpha chains, this beta chain has a size that is not meaningful. This chain connects TRBV9 to TRBJ1-3, with 11 nucleotides matching TRBD1. The CDR3 is 17 amino acids. J was trimmed by 4 bases and V by 4 bases; bases with no gene match: 10. Germline V gives CDR1 SGDLS, CDR2 YYNGEE. CDR3 coding DNA: TGTGCCAGCAGCCCCGGGACAGGGGGTTCCTCCGGAAACACCATATATTTT. Protein: CASSPGTGGSSGNTIYF.

This clonotype has a count of ten or more. This beta chain is a stray sequence in a library constructed for alpha chains; its clone size is not meaningful. The CDR3 nucleotides are TGTGCCAGCAGTGGACTAGCGGCGAACACCGGGGAGCTGTTTTTT. As protein: CASSGLAANTGELFF. The chain links TRBV6-1 to TRBJ2-2, with TRBD2 matching 9 bases. The length of the CDR3 is 15 residues. Per the germline V gene, CDR1 is MNHNS and CDR2 is SASEGT. V shed 4 bases, J shed 0 bases, and the junction held 0 bases outside the gene matches.

Many counts were recorded for this clonotype. A library prepared for alpha chains yielded this beta chain as an off-target read; its size is of little meaning. V and J are TRBV6-1 and TRBJ1-5; 8 bases are a match to TRBD1. V shed 8 bases, J shed 11 bases, and the junction held 11 bases outside the gene matches. The CDR3 contains 13 residues. Germline V gives CDR1 MNHNS, CDR2 SASEGT. CDR3 DNA sequence: TGTGCCAGCGGGACAGGCCCTTCGTCAGCCCAGCATTTT. This translates into CASGTGPSSAQHF.

At least ten counts were recorded for this clonotype. Since the library was made to target alpha chains, this beta chain is a stray read and its abundance is not meaningful. J is TRBJ2-3 and V is TRBV18; D is ambiguous. The CDR3 contains 12 residues. Looked up from germline, CDR1 is KGHSH and CDR2 is LQKENI. V was pared by 1 base and J by 5 bases, with 4 bases between. The CDR3 coding sequence is TGTGCCAGCTCACCACACGGAGATACGCAGTATTTT. Translated: CASSPHGDTQYF.

This clonotype was picked up many times. The library was designed around alpha chains, so this beta chain is a stray read whose abundance carries little weight. The J gene is TRBJ2-1, the V gene TRBV28; tentative D call: TRBD2 (6 bases). There are 16 residues in the CDR3. Germline V CDR1 and CDR2: MDHEN, SYDVKM. Trimming took off 5 bases at V and 1 base at J, with 15 bases between the two ends. The CDR3 loop reads CASSTQFSGSYNEQFF. Written as DNA, the CDR3 is TGTGCCAGCAGTACACAATTTAGCGGTTCCTACAATGAGCAGTTCTTC. The full variable domain, completed using reference TRBV28 and TRBJ2-1, is DVKVTQSSRYLVKRTGEKVFLECVQDMDHENMFWYRQDPGLGLRLIYFSYDVKMKEKGDIPEGYSVSREKKERFSLILESASTNQTSMYLCASSTQFSGSYNEQFFGPGTRLTVL.

This clonotype has a count of ten or more. The size of this beta chain means little, since it is a stray read in a library made for alpha chains. The rearrangement joins TRBV6-1 to TRBJ2-3; D might be TRBD1 or TRBD2, each matching 5 bases. CDR3 size: 14 residues. Germline V CDR1 and CDR2: MNHNS, SASEGT. V was clipped by 8 bases and J by 1 base, with 13 bases between them. Here the CDR3 DNA reads TGTGCCAGCGATACTAGGGGTGGCACAGATACGCAGTATTTT. As protein: CASDTRGGTDTQYF.

This clonotype has at least ten counts. This beta chain slipped into a library made for alpha chains as a stray read, so its size is not meaningful. The rearrangement uses TRBV29-1 and TRBJ2-6, with unresolved D. Between the trimmed V and J ends, which lost 6 bases and 0 bases, there was a span of 12 bases. CDR1 is SQVTM, CDR2 ANQGSEA, per germline. There are 15 residues in the CDR3. CDR3 bases: TGCAGCGTCACGATGGCAGCCTCTGGGGCCAACGTCCTGACTTTC. Protein product: CSVTMAASGANVLTF. The full variable domain, rest sourced from reference TRBV29-1 and TRBJ2-6, is SAVISQKPSRDICQRGTSLTIQCQVDSQVTMMFWYRQQPGQSLTLIATANQGSEATYESGFVIDKFPISRPNLTFSTLTVSNMSPEDSSIYLCSVTMAASGANVLTFGAGSRLTVL.

This clonotype turned up a few times. This beta chain is an off-target read within a library intended for alpha chains, so its frequency means little. This chain connects TRBV13 to TRBJ2-5, with 10 bases identical to TRBD1. Per the germline V gene, CDR1 is PRHDT and CDR2 is FYEKMQ (reference sequence). J gave up 4 bases and V 5 bases, and 4 bases lay outside the gene matches. The CDR3 has 14 amino acids. DNA of the CDR3: TGTGCCAGCAGCCCGCGGACAGGGGGAGAGACCCAGTACTTC. Translating gives CASSPRTGGETQYF. Based on the CDR3 plus reference TRBV13 and TRBJ2-5, the full variable domain is AAGVIQSPRHLIKEKRETATLKCYPIPRHDTVYWYQQGPGQDPQFLISFYEKMQSDKGSIPDRFSAQQFSDYHSELNMSSLELGDSALYFCASSPRTGGETQYFGPGTRLLVL.

This clonotype was observed many times. A library made for alpha chains picked up this beta chain off target, so its size means little. This chain links TRBV6-4 with TRBJ1-1; D remains ambiguous. The CDR3 contains 13 residues. CDR1 is MRHNA and CDR2 is SNTAGT in the germline V gene. The V end lost 3 bases, the J end lost 1 base, and 6 bases lay between the germline ends. CDR3: CASSEGRNTEAFF. The CDR3 nucleotides read TGTGCCAGCAGTGAGGGCAGGAACACTGAAGCTTTCTTT.

This clonotype was seen repeatedly, ten times or more. This beta chain slipped into a library made for alpha chains as a stray read, so its size is not meaningful. The V gene is TRBV12-3 or TRBV12-4, the J gene TRBJ1-4; 7 bases match TRBD1. The CDR3 has 13 residues. The V and J ends lost 6 bases and 11 bases, in that order; junction bases with no gene match: 9. In DNA form, the CDR3 reads TGTGCCAGCAGGCCATCGACAGGGCTCAAACTGTTTTTT. Translated, it gives CASRPSTGLKLFF.

This clonotype was counted ten times or more. For a library built for alpha chains, this beta chain is a stray read; little rests on its size. The chain recombines TRBV5-1 with TRBJ2-3; TRBD2 aligns across 11 bases. The germline V gene has CDR1 SGHRS and CDR2 YFSETQ. The CDR3 covers 18 residues. J was trimmed by 2 bases and V by 4 bases; bases with no gene match: 12. The DNA of the CDR3 is TGCGCCAGCAGCCAGGACCCACTGACTAGCGGGACCACAGATACGCAGTATTTT. It codes for CASSQDPLTSGTTDTQYF.

This clonotype was found many times. The library was built for alpha chains, so this beta chain is an off-target read and its size means little. The V call is TRBV7-8, the J call TRBJ2-7, with D perhaps TRBD2 (7 bases). Deletions cut 4 bases from V and 3 bases from J, with 16 bases between. Germline V gene sequence: CDR1 SGHVS, CDR2 FQNEAQ. This CDR3 has 15 residues. CDR3 coding DNA: TGTGCCAGCAGCTCGCATCGGGGGGCTATCTACGAGCAGTACTTC. This translates into CASSSHRGAIYEQYF.

On this clonotype itself: The library was prepared for alpha chains; this beta chain is a stray read, so its frequency means little. The chain joins TRBV18 to TRBJ1-1; 7 bases align to TRBD1. Per the germline V gene, CDR1 is KGHSH and CDR2 is LQKENI. The length of the CDR3 is 14 residues. With 3 bases clipped from V and 6 bases from J, the junction kept 7 bases outside the gene matches. The CDR3 sequence: CASSPSQGVPEAFF. In DNA, the CDR3 is TGTGCCAGCTCACCCAGTCAGGGGGTTCCTGAAGCTTTCTTT.

This clonotype has a count of ten or more. Because this beta chain is a stray read in a library intended to capture alpha chains, its abundance should not be given much weight. The chain joins TRBV2 to TRBJ1-5, with D maybe TRBD1 (6 bases). Trimming took 5 bases from V and 3 from J, leaving 8 bases between them. This CDR3 spans 13 amino acids. Per germline, CDR1 SNHLY and CDR2 FYNNEI. Here the CDR3 DNA reads TGTGCCAGCAGTACAGGGTCCAATCAGCCCCAGCATTTT. Its translation: CASSTGSNQPQHF.